Each of the 13 T cell receptor beta chains below was sequenced from the same sample in a study of CD4 and CD8 cells across lung adenocarcinoma regions. TCRdb re-derived calls from the PCR reads in MiXCR, one entry per CDR3 protein. The sample yields over 10,000 distinct CDR3 sequences, under 75% seen once. The sample consisted of CD8+ T cells from the margin of a lung tumor. All receptors come from a female donor with lung adenocarcinoma. The CD4 and CD8 labels of this study may be unreliable.

The gene calls are TRBV6-1 and TRBJ2-4, with TRBD1 matching 8 bases. Germline trimming cut 4 bases from V and 12 bases from J; bases unmatched to any gene: 17. Germline V gene sequence: CDR1 MNHNS, CDR2 SASEGT. This CDR3 region has 16 residues. The CDR3 DNA sequence: TGTGCCAGCAGTGCCAGGGGGCTGCGAGCCAAAGACACTCAGTACTTC. Translated, it gives CASSARGLRAKDTQYF.

A word on this clonotype: Its ends do not fully match the called genes, so a read error is possible. The chain combines TRBV27 with TRBJ2-3; TRBD2 is a possible D gene (6 bases). Germline assignment: CDR1 MNHEY and CDR2 SMNVEV (reference sequence). The CDR3 has 13 amino acids. In DNA form, the CDR3 reads TGTGCCACGGGGGTGCGGGGCAAAGATACTCAGTATTTT. Its protein is CATGVRGKDTQYF.

Concerning this clonotype itself: A much larger clone sits a single nucleotide away, making a read error possible. The chain employs TRBV27 and TRBJ2-1, with TRBD1 identical over 9 bases. V shed 3 bases, J shed 8 bases, and the junction held 8 bases outside the gene matches. Germline CDR1 is MNHEY and CDR2 is SMNVEV (reference sequence). CDR3 length equals 15 residues. CDR3 nucleotide sequence: TGTGCCAGCAGTTTGACGGACAGGGGAGTTCATGAGCAGTTCTTC. Its translation is CASSLTDRGVHEQFF.

With regard to this clonotype: Germline and junction disagree at one end, which may indicate a read error. The CDR3 reads CASRRSGHRTTETQYF. DNA for the CDR3: TGTGCCAGCAGGCGTAGCGGGCACCGTACCACAGAGACGCAGTACTTC. V usage is TRBV6-1 and J usage is TRBJ2-5; 7 nucleotides align to TRBD2. Per the germline V gene, CDR1 is MNHNS and CDR2 is SASEGT. This CDR3 region has 16 residues.

Of note for this clonotype: Being one base from a much bigger clone, this may be a read error. The chain carries TRBV12-3 or TRBV12-4 and TRBJ2-5; 7 bases fit TRBD2. The CDR3 extends over 13 amino acids. The CDR3 is CASSQRRGETQHF. In DNA form, the CDR3 reads TGTGCCAGCAGTCAAAGACGGGGGGAGACCCAGCACTTC.

This clonotype was found a few times. The genes are TRBV7-2 and TRBJ2-1; 11 bases map to TRBD2. The CDR3 spans 12 residues. The V gene end was trimmed by 5 bases and the J gene end by 12 bases; junction bases not matched to a gene: 3. Germline V gene sequence: CDR1 SGHTA, CDR2 FQGNSA. In DNA, the CDR3 is TGTGCCAGCAGCCGTGGGACTAGCGGGCAGTTCTTC. Translation gives CASSRGTSGQFF.

The chain links TRBV6-1 to TRBJ2-1; possible D gene TRBD2, 7 bases. With 5 bases removed from V and 8 bases from J, the gap between germline ends came to 22 bases. Looked up from germline, CDR1 is MNHNS and CDR2 is SASEGT. There are 16 residues in the CDR3. As DNA, the CDR3 is TGTGCCAGCAGTCGCCTAGGGGGGGATCCCACCGATGAGCAGTTCTTC. Amino acids: CASSRLGGDPTDEQFF.

This clonotype was observed a handful of times. The chain has TRBV3-1 and TRBJ2-2; TRBD2 is a possible D gene (6 bases). The V gene's germline CDR1 is LGHDT and CDR2 YNNKEL (reference sequence). Deletions cut 0 bases from V and 0 bases from J, with 11 bases between. The CDR3 loop spans 17 amino acids. The CDR3 sequence is CASSQEAGGANTGELFF. CDR3 in DNA: TGTGCCAGCAGCCAAGAGGCTGGCGGGGCGAACACCGGGGAGCTGTTTTTT.

The chain links TRBV6-1 to TRBJ2-2; 8 bases align to TRBD1. Germline V gene lookup returns CDR1 MNHNS and CDR2 SASEGT. The CDR3 covers 14 residues. Germline trimming cut 1 base from V and 5 bases from J; bases unmatched to any gene: 0. Here the CDR3 reads CASSEGTGTGELFF. The CDR3 DNA sequence: TGTGCCAGCAGTGAAGGGACAGGGACCGGGGAGCTGTTTTTT.

The genes are TRBV7-6 and TRBJ2-5; 10 nucleotides line up with TRBD2. Germline lookup yields CDR1 SGHVS and CDR2 FNYEAQ. The CDR3 spans 16 residues. V shed 6 bases and J 1 base; nucleotides not matched to a gene: 8. As DNA, the CDR3 is TGTGCCAGCAGTCGAGGGCTAGCGGGAGCCCAAGAGACCCAGTACTTC. Translated, it gives CASSRGLAGAQETQYF.

This clonotype was seen only once. The chain links TRBV6-5 to TRBJ1-2, with D tentatively TRBD1 (6 bases). V was trimmed by 7 bases and J by 1 base, leaving 16 bases between them. CDR3 length equals 15 residues. Per the germline V gene, CDR1 is MNHEY and CDR2 is SVGAGI. In nucleotides, the CDR3 is TGTGCCAGCATTCTCACCCCAGGGGATAACTATGGCTACACCTTC. It encodes CASILTPGDNYGYTF.

This clonotype was picked up a small number of times. A read error may produce the germline difference seen at one junction end. The CDR3 here is CASSQADGAGGGTDTQYF. Here the CDR3 DNA reads TGCGCCAGCAGCCAAGCGGACGGGGCGGGGGGAGGCACAGATACCCAGTACTTT. The chain joins TRBV4-1 to TRBJ2-3; the match to TRBD2 covers 8 bases. The length of the CDR3 is 18 residues. Germline V lookup: CDR1 MGHRA, CDR2 YSYEKL.

V usage is TRBV27 and J usage is TRBJ2-5; D possibly matches TRBD1 or TRBD2 (6 bases each). This CDR3 comprises 16 residues. Germline assignment: CDR1 MNHEY and CDR2 SMNVEV (reference sequence). V lost 6 bases to trimming and J lost 0 bases, with 17 bases between them. The CDR3 loop is CASRAVGGCDQETQYF. CDR3 in DNA: TGTGCCAGCAGGGCGGTCGGGGGCTGTGACCAAGAGACCCAGTACTTC.